Reported below is one T cell receptor beta chain. Its antigen is unidentified. V shed 4 bases and J shed 5 bases, with 9 bases lying between them. This CDR3 contains 13 residues. CDR1 and CDR2 from the germline V gene are MDHEN and SYDVKM. This record belongs to a study of tumor-infiltrating lymphocytes in primary liver carcinoma. Starting from 500 ng of total RNA, TCR beta cDNA was produced with a primer in the constant region. Each TCR beta library was derived from three nested multiplex PCR rounds that employed slightly modified ARM-PCR. In the first two PCR rounds, TRBV1-TRBV30 forward primers were paired with a C-beta reverse primer, and each round lasted about 9 cycles. TCRdb called the multiplex PCR reads again in MiXCR, with one record for every CDR3 protein. The data show over 250,000 distinct CDR3 sequences, around three fifths seen once. General observations from the study: It was tumor-adjacent and tumor-blood pairs that overlapped less than tumor region pairs did.

Alongside blood RNA obtained from unsorted whole blood, germline DNA was also extracted. Researchers reported drawing around 3.6 milliliters of peripheral blood before surgery. Source material: peripheral blood. J is TRBJ2-1 and V is TRBV28, with D unclear. This clonotype was sampled from a woman in her thirties with primary liver carcinoma and hepatitis B virus infection. The CDR3 DNA follows: TGTGCCAGCAGTTATCCCCTGAACAATGAGCAGTTCTTC. Its translation is CASSYPLNNEQFF.